This TCR beta chain derives from a study of shared T cell receptors in the human thymus. Method: immunoSEQ multiplex PCR; TCRdb's copy keeps in-frame clones and lacks some. The repertoire holds roughly 700,000 clones, with roughly 90% as singletons. This clone occurred once. This CDR3 comprises 14 residues. Germline-derived CDR1 and CDR2 are SQVTM and ANQGSEA. Between the trimmed V and J ends, which lost 6 bases and 0 bases, there was a span of 11 bases. This sample also appeared in a second study, on human thymus T cells. This second report adds: Healthy Finnish infants having corrective surgery for congenital heart defects served as donors. Thymus tissue was removed during corrective cardiac surgery. Apparent skewing of V and J gene usage characterized both thymic and blood repertoires. What related research reported was that thymic repertoires overlapped highly among unrelated individuals.

The sample comprised thymocytes. This clonotype originated in a boy younger than two with a congenital heart defect. The chain is built from TRBV29-1 and TRBJ2-2; D may be TRBD1 (6 bases). For the CDR3, the DNA is TGCAGCGTGCCGACAGGTACGAACACCGGGGAGCTGTTTTTT. Residues: CSVPTGTNTGELFF.